The 16 T cell receptor beta chains below come from one sample, sequenced in a study of molecular identifiers for immune sequencing clone quantification. TCRdb re-derived calls from the PCR reads in MiXCR, one entry per CDR3 protein. The sample gives some 70,000 distinct CDR3 sequences, 15% to 20% of which show up once; about 1.5% is in the top ten. The sample taken for sequencing was naive CD8+ T cells from blood, with Jurkat cell RNA spiked in. Subset specified: FACS-sorted CD8+CD4-CCR7+CD45RA+ naive T cells. The receptors here all came from a human donor in good health. Some libraries in this study had Jurkat cell RNA spiked in.

This clonotype was recorded at least ten times. The chain carries TRBV12-3 or TRBV12-4 and TRBJ2-3; D possibly corresponds to TRBD2 (5 bases). There are 15 residues in the CDR3. Trimming pared 6 bases from V and 2 bases from J, leaving 15 bases between. The CDR3 nucleotides are TGTGCCAGCAGAGGTATAGGACTCGCCACAGATACGCAGTATTTT. Residues: CASRGIGLATDTQYF.

This clonotype occurred many times. The chain is built from TRBV21-1 and TRBJ2-7; TRBD1, the D gene given by the table, was not confirmed from the DNA. TRBV21-1 is given as a pseudogene. This CDR3 region has 19 residues. The CDR3 DNA reads as TGTGCCAGCAGCACTGAACGAGGGACAGACGGAATGGGGTCCTACGAGCAGTACTTC. This gives the protein CASSTERGTDGMGSYEQYF.

This clonotype appeared a single time. The CDR3 is CASSQVWGSTSGAYNEQFF. The CDR3 DNA follows: TGTGCCAGCAGCCAGGTATGGGGATCGACTAGCGGCGCCTACAATGAGCAGTTCTTC. The chain has TRBV3-1 and TRBJ2-1; TRBD2 agrees at 9 bases. The V segment lost 3 bases and the J segment 2 bases; nucleotides outside the gene matches: 14. This CDR3 has 19 amino acids. Germline CDR1 and CDR2: LGHDT and YNNKEL (reference sequence).

A remark on this clonotype: A read error may be the cause here, since a much bigger clone is one base away. The chain uses TRBV7-9 and TRBJ2-7; 11 nucleotides line up with TRBD2. Germline CDR1 is SEHNR and CDR2 is FQNEAQ (reference sequence). The CDR3 runs 15 residues. The CDR3 DNA follows: TGTGCCAGCGGCTTTATAGCGGGGGGGCTCTCCGAGCAGTACTTC. Translating gives CASGFIAGGLSEQYF.

A note on this clonotype: Germline is not matched at one junction end, which may reflect a read error. The rearrangement links TRBV29-1 to TRBJ1-1; D unresolved. The CDR3 totals 16 residues. Germline CDR1 and CDR2: SQVTM and ANQGSEA. CDR3 DNA: TGCAGCATTGAAGGTGGGCCCGGGCAGCCGAACACTGAAGCTTTCTTT. Its protein product is CSIEGGPGQPNTEAFF.

The chain couples TRBV4-3 to TRBJ2-7, with a possible D match to TRBD1 (5 bases). V was clipped by 0 bases and J by 9 bases, with 21 bases between them. The V gene's germline CDR1 is LGHNA and CDR2 YSLEER. This CDR3 region has 16 residues. CDR3 DNA: TGCGCCAGCAGCCAAGACAGGGTTGGGGCTCAAAACGGGCAGTACTTC. Amino acids: CASSQDRVGAQNGQYF.

Concerning this clonotype itself: At one of its ends the junction is not consistent with the germline gene, which may arise from a read error. The chain employs TRBV12-3 or TRBV12-4 and TRBJ2-1, with TRBD1 as a possible D gene (6 bases). CDR3 length equals 15 residues. CDR3 DNA: TGTGCCGGCAGTTTTGTCTCCACAGGGTTCTATGAGCAGTTCTTC. It encodes CAGSFVSTGFYEQFF.

This clonotype came up many times. V and J are TRBV6-2 or TRBV6-3 and TRBJ2-3; D is ambiguous. Germline V gene lookup returns CDR1 MNHEY and CDR2 SVGEGT. The CDR3 loop spans 12 amino acids. V lost 3 bases and J 5 bases, leaving 6 bases between the germline ends. The CDR3 DNA reads TGTGCCAGCAGTTATGGCGAAGATACGCAGTATTTT. This codes for CASSYGEDTQYF.

For this clonotype: A much more abundant neighbour one base away suggests this may be a read error. The rearrangement joins TRBV6-2 or TRBV6-3 to TRBJ2-1, with TRBD2 matching 9 bases. The CDR3 runs 15 residues. The germline V gene has CDR1 MNHEY and CDR2 SVGEGT. The CDR3 reads CASSLSGSSHNEQFF. The CDR3 DNA reads TGTGCCAGCAGCCTTAGCGGGAGCTCCCACAATGAGCAGTTCTTC.

As for this clonotype: This may come from a read error, since a much larger clone is one base off. This chain links TRBV7-9 with TRBJ1-3; D possibly corresponds to TRBD1 (5 bases). The CDR3 is made up of 19 amino acids. The V gene lost 4 bases and the J gene lost 0 bases, with 22 bases spanning the gap. CDR1 is SEHNR and CDR2 is FQNEAQ in the germline V gene (reference sequence). The CDR3 here is CASSSYARGYLLSGNTIYF. The CDR3 DNA reads as TGTGCCAGCAGCTCCTACGCGAGGGGCTACCTTCTCTCTGGAAACACCATATATTTT. The full variable domain, rest sourced from reference TRBV7-9 and TRBJ1-3, is DTGVSQNPRHKITKRGQNVTFRCDPISEHNRLYWYRQTLGQGPEFLTYFQNEAQLEKSRLLSDRFSAERPKGSFSTLEIQRTEQGDSAMYLCASSSYARGYLLSGNTIYFGEGSWLTVV.

As for this clonotype: A read error is possible here, since a much larger clone lies one base away. The chain uses TRBV11-1 and TRBJ2-4; D is possibly TRBD1 or TRBD2 (5 bases each). The CDR3 is made up of 16 amino acids. In germline, CDR1 is SGHAT, CDR2 FQDESV (reference sequence). The CDR3 DNA sequence: TGTGCCAGCAGCTTAGCTGGGGGTCCACCCGAAAACATTCGGTACTTC. Translating gives CASSLAGGPPENIRYF.

Remarks on this clonotype: A much larger clone lies one base from this, so it may be a read error. The chain has TRBV2 and TRBJ2-2, with 9 bases that match TRBD1. The CDR3 length is 18 residues. Germline assignment: CDR1 SNHLY and CDR2 FYNNEI. The junction had 16 bases not matched to a gene; V was cut back by 4 bases and J by 7 bases. This chain's CDR3 is CASSAFSPQGARSGELFF. The CDR3 region has the DNA TGTGCCAGCAGTGCTTTTTCCCCACAGGGGGCTCGTAGCGGGGAGCTGTTTTTT.

This clonotype was seen repeatedly, ten times or more. The chain carries TRBV28 and TRBJ1-2, with 7 bases matching TRBD1. Germline V CDR1 and CDR2: MDHEN, SYDVKM. The V and J ends lost 4 bases and 4 bases, in that order; junction bases with no gene match: 6. The CDR3 length is 14 residues. The CDR3 sequence is CASSYGQVSYGYTF. The CDR3 nucleotides are TGTGCCAGCAGTTATGGACAGGTTAGCTATGGCTACACCTTC.

This clonotype has at least ten counts. The rearrangement joins TRBV6-2 or TRBV6-3 to TRBJ2-6; 11 bases agree with TRBD1. Germline CDR1 MNHEY, CDR2 SVGEGT. The CDR3 extends over 16 amino acids. With V trimmed by 6 bases and J by 3 bases, 4 bases remained unmatched. The DNA of the CDR3 is TGTGCCAGCAGAGGACAGGGGGCGCTTGGGGCCAACGTCCTGACTTTC. Protein sequence: CASRGQGALGANVLTF.

In this sample, this clonotype turned up many times. The V gene is TRBV30, the J gene TRBJ2-1, with TRBD2 identical over 14 bases. CDR1 and CDR2 from the germline V gene are GTSNPN and SVGIG (reference sequence). This CDR3 has 17 residues. Unmatched junction bases numbered 10, after V lost 1 base and J lost 8 bases. This chain's CDR3 is CAWSGLAGGLSFDEQFF. The CDR3 DNA is TGTGCCTGGAGTGGACTAGCGGGAGGGCTGTCCTTCGATGAGCAGTTCTTC. Combining the CDR3 with reference TRBV30 and TRBJ2-1 gives the whole variable domain SQTIHQWPATLVQPVGSPLSLECTVEGTSNPNLYWYRQAAGRGLQLLFYSVGIGQISSEVPQNLSASRPQDRQFILSSKKLLLSDSGFYLCAWSGLAGGLSFDEQFFGPGTRLTVL.

This clonotype was seen ten or more times. The chain links TRBV20-1 to TRBJ2-7; D unclear. Trimming stripped 5 bases from V and 0 bases from J, with 11 bases between. Looked up from germline, CDR1 is DFQATT and CDR2 is SNEGSKA (reference sequence). This CDR3 region has 13 residues. CDR3 region: CSAVGWASYEQYF. The CDR3 DNA reads TGCAGTGCTGTAGGATGGGCCTCCTACGAGCAGTACTTC.